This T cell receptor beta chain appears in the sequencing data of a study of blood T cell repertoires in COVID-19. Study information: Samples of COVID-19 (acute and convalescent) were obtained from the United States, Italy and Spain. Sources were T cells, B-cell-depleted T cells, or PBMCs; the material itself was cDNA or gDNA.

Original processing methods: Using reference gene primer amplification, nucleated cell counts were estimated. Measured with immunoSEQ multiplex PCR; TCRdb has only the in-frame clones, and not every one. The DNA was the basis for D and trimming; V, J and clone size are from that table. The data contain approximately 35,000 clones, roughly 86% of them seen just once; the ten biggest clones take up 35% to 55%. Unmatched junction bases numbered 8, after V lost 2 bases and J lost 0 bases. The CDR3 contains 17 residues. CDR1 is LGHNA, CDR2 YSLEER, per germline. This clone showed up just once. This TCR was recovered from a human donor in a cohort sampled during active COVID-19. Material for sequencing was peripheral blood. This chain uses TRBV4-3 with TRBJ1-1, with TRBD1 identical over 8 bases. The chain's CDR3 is CASSQQLDRGMNTEAFF. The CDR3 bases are TGCGCCAGCAGCCAACAGTTAGACAGGGGAATGAACACTGAAGCTTTCTTT.